This T cell receptor (beta chain) originates from a study of T cells in localized non-small cell lung cancer. Points from the study as a whole: Higher blood T cell density went with longer overall survival. One tumor region alone was sequenced, and heterogeneity therefore remains possible. When the top 100 tumor clones were examined, a median about 60 of them also appeared in the adjacent lung, which was paired and uninvolved. There was higher T cell clonality in uninvolved adjacent lung than in tumor, and it was highest there.

Regarding this clone: Antigen unknown.

The repertoire was sequenced with immunoSEQ multiplex PCR; TCRdb's copy has only in-frame clones and lacks some. The sample includes 25,000 or so clones, around nine tenths of them seen just once. The CDR3 runs to 16 residues. Per germline, CDR1 SGHKS and CDR2 YYEKEE (reference sequence). V was clipped by 3 bases and J by 0 bases, with 13 bases between them. The chain links TRBV5-5 to TRBJ1-5; a possible D gene is TRBD1 (5 bases). The sample in question was PBMCs, obtained before any cancer treatment. The sequence was obtained from a man between 35 and 75 years old with stage II lung adenocarcinoma. The CDR3 DNA sequence: TGTGCCAGCAGCTGGGGCCGGTTGGATAGCAATCAGCCCCAGCATTTT. This sequence encodes CASSWGRLDSNQPQHF.